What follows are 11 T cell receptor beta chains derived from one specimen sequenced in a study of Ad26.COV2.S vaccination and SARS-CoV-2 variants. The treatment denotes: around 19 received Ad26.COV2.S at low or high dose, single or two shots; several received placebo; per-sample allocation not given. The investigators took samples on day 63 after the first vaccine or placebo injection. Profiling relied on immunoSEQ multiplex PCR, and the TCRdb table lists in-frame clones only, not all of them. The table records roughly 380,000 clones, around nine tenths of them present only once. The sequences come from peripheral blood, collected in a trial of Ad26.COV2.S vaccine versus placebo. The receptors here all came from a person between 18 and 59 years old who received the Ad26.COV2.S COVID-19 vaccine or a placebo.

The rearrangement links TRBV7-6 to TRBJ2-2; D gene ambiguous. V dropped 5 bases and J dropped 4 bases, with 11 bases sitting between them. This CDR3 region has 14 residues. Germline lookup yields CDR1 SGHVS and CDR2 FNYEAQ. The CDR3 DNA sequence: TGTGCCAGCAGCCCGGGCCGTGGCACCGGGGAGCTGTTTTTT. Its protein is CASSPGRGTGELFF. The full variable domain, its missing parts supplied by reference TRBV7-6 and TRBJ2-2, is GAGVSQSPRYKVTKRGQDVALRCDPISGHVSLYWYRQALGQGPEFLTYFNYEAQQDKSGLPNDRFSAERPEGSISTLTIQRTEQRDSAMYRCASSPGRGTGELFFGEGSRLTVL.

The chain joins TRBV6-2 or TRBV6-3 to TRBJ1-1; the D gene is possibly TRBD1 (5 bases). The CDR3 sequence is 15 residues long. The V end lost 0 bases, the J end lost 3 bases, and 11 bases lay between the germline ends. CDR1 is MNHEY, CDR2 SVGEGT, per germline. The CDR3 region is CASSYSGEGDTEAFF. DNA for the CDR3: TGTGCCAGCAGTTACTCAGGGGAGGGCGACACTGAAGCTTTCTTT.

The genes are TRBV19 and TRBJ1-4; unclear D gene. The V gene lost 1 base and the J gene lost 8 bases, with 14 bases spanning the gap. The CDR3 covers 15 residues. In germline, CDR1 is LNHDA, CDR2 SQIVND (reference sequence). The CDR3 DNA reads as TGTGCCAGTAGTATAGGCGGTCGAGCCCCCGAAAAACTGTTTTTT. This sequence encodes CASSIGGRAPEKLFF.

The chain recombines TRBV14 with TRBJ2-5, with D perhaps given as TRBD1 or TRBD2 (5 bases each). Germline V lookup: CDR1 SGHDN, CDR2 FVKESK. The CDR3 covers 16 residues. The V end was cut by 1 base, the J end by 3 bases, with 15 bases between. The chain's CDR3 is CASSQVEGPLKETQYF. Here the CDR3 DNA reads TGTGCCAGCAGCCAAGTAGAGGGGCCCCTTAAAGAGACCCAGTACTTC.

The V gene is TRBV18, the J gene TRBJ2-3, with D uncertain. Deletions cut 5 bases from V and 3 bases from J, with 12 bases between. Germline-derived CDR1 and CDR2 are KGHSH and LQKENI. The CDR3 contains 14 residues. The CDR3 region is CASSGILNTDTQYF. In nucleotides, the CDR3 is TGTGCCAGCTCAGGGATCCTGAATACAGATACGCAGTATTTT.

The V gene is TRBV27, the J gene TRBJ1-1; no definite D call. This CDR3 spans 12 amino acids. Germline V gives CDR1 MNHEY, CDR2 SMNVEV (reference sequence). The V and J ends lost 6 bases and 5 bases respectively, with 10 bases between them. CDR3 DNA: TGTGCCAGCAGAGAGGCGGGGACTGAAGCTTTCTTT. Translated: CASREAGTEAFF.

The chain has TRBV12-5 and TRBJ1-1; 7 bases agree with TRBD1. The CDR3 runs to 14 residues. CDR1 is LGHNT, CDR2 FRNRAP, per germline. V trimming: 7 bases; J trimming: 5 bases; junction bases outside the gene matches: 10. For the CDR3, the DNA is TGTGCTAGTGCCCTACAGGGGACTAAGACTGAAGCTTTCTTT. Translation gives CASALQGTKTEAFF.

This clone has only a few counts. CDR3 coding DNA: TGTGCCAGCAGTGAACTTAGCAATCAGCCCCAGCATTTT. Protein product: CASSELSNQPQHF. The chain recombines TRBV6-1 with TRBJ1-5; D gene uncertain. The CDR3 is made up of 13 amino acids. The germline gives CDR1 MNHNS, CDR2 SASEGT. The V end lost 2 bases, the J end lost 0 bases, and 2 bases lay between the germline ends.

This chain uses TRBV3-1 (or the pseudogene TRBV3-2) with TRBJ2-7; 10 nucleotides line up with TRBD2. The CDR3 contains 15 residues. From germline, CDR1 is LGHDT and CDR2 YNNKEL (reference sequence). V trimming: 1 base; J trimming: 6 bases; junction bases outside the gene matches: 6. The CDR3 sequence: CASSQAASGGAEQYF. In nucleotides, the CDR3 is TGTGCCAGCAGCCAAGCGGCCAGCGGGGGGGCCGAGCAGTACTTC.

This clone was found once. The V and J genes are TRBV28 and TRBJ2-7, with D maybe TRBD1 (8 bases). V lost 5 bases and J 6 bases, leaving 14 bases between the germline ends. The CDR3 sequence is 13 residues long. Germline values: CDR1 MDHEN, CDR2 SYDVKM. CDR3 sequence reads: CASSAGDRSEQYF. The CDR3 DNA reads TGTGCCAGCAGTGCGGGGGACAGGTCCGAGCAGTACTTC.

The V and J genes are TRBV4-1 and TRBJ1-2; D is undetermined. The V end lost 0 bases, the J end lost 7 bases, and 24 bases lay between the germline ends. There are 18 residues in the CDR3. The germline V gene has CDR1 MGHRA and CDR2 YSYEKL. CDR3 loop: CASSQEPPRPSGVPGYTF. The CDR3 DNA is TGCGCCAGCAGCCAAGAGCCTCCTAGACCTTCGGGTGTACCTGGCTACACCTTC.